These 17 T cell receptor beta chains were sequenced from one sample in a study of cytomegalovirus exposure and HLA in healthy donors (dated by TCRdb to the late 2010s). The library was built by means of the immunoSEQ multiplex PCR assay. The immuneACCESS repertoire file appears here via TCRdb, limited to in-frame rearrangements. These files lack a portion of the clones; in checked studies, under half of the deficit traces to unresolved V genes, and the cause of the others is not known. The sample table holds just under 75,000 clones, of which approximately 94% were seen once. The ten top clones hold 3.2% of the sample. The material sequenced was PBMCs. The receptors were sampled from a woman between 18 and 30 years old in good health and CMV-seropositive.

The gene calls are TRBV5-1 and TRBJ1-1; D uncertain. The CDR3 loop spans 12 amino acids. The germline CDR1 and CDR2 sequences are SGHRS and YFSETQ. Trimming removed 4 bases from V and 9 bases from J, with 13 bases in between. The CDR3 here is CASSPTGIKAFF. CDR3 sequence (DNA): TGCGCCAGCAGCCCCACCGGGATTAAAGCTTTCTTT.

V and J are TRBV15 and TRBJ2-6; 11 bases are shared with TRBD1. Germline CDR1 is LNHNV and CDR2 is YYDKDF (reference sequence). Trimming took 3 bases from V and 2 from J; bases not matched to a gene: 3. The CDR3 contains 17 residues. The CDR3, as DNA: TGTGCCACCAGCAGCGCGGGACAGGGGGCTGGGGCCAACGTCCTGACTTTC. Its protein product is CATSSAGQGAGANVLTF.

The chain uses TRBV28 and TRBJ1-5; tentatively, D is TRBD1 (5 bases). Trimming stripped 2 bases from V and 9 bases from J, with 20 bases between. This CDR3 region has 16 residues. CDR1 is MDHEN and CDR2 is SYDVKM in the germline V gene. CDR3 coding DNA: TGTGCCAGCAGTTTAGGGGGAGGCACCCTGCTAGGGCCCCAGCATTTT. Translating it yields CASSLGGGTLLGPQHF.

J is TRBJ1-1 and V is TRBV2; 7 nucleotides agree with TRBD1. Germline V gene sequence: CDR1 SNHLY, CDR2 FYNNEI. The CDR3 is 15 amino acids. J gave up 5 bases and V 5 bases, and 11 bases lay outside the gene matches. The CDR3 spells CASSPDRDRNTEAFF. The CDR3 region has the DNA TGTGCCAGCAGTCCCGACAGGGATCGGAATACTGAAGCTTTCTTT.

This chain uses TRBV4-1 with TRBJ1-2; 11 bases match TRBD1. CDR3 length equals 17 residues. The germline V gene encodes CDR1 MGHRA and CDR2 YSYEKL. The V segment lost 3 bases and the J segment 2 bases; nucleotides outside the gene matches: 8. The CDR3 DNA is TGCGCCAGCAGCCATAAAAAGGACAGGGGGCTGAACTATGGCTACACCTTC. The encoded protein is CASSHKKDRGLNYGYTF.

This rearrangement joins TRBV7-9 to TRBJ2-1; a weak D match, TRBD2 (5 bases). Germline loops: CDR1 SEHNR, CDR2 FQNEAQ (reference sequence). V lost 0 bases and J 2 bases, leaving 8 bases between the germline ends. This CDR3 spans 15 amino acids. The CDR3 is CASSLALVPYNEQFF. The CDR3 DNA sequence: TGTGCCAGCAGCTTAGCACTAGTTCCCTACAATGAGCAGTTCTTC.

The chain combines TRBV28 with TRBJ2-3; 8 bases map to TRBD2. The CDR3 sequence is 15 residues long. V lost 6 bases and J lost 6; bases outside the gene matches: 11. Germline V gene sequence: CDR1 MDHEN, CDR2 SYDVKM. The CDR3 spells CASSQTSALGDTQYF. DNA for the CDR3: TGTGCCAGCAGCCAGACTAGCGCCTTAGGCGATACGCAGTATTTT.

The rearrangement joins TRBV19 to TRBJ2-7; no clear D. V was shortened by 3 bases and J by 2 bases, with 8 bases between the two germline ends. Germline CDR1 and CDR2: LNHDA and SQIVND (reference sequence). The CDR3 spans 13 residues. CDR3 in DNA: TGTGCCAGTAGTATCCAGCTAGCCTACGAGCAGTACTTC. Protein: CASSIQLAYEQYF.

This chain uses TRBV14 with TRBJ2-7; 10 positions agree with TRBD1. CDR1 and CDR2 from the germline V gene are SGHDN and FVKESK. Unmatched junction bases numbered 11, after V lost 2 bases and J lost 4 bases. The CDR3 is made up of 17 amino acids. CDR3 nucleotide sequence: TGTGCCAGCAGCCAAAAGTCCCCGGGACAGGGGAAGTACGAGCAGTACTTC. Translating it yields CASSQKSPGQGKYEQYF.

V and J are TRBV19 and TRBJ2-1; D remains ambiguous. This CDR3 is built from 12 residues. Germline V gives CDR1 LNHDA, CDR2 SQIVND (reference sequence). Deletions cut 3 bases from V and 10 bases from J, with 10 bases between. The CDR3 sequence is CASSILPREQFF. The CDR3 DNA is TGTGCCAGTAGTATCCTCCCCAGGGAGCAGTTCTTC.

The V call is TRBV14, the J call TRBJ2-5; possibly TRBD2 for D (5 bases). With 1 base removed from V and 5 bases from J, the gap between germline ends came to 14 bases. This CDR3 contains 15 residues. In germline, CDR1 is SGHDN, CDR2 FVKESK. CDR3 bases: TGTGCCAGCAGCCAAGGGGAGTTGGGTTTCGAGACCCAGTACTTC. It translates to CASSQGELGFETQYF.

The rearrangement links TRBV2 to TRBJ2-6; possibly TRBD1 for D (6 bases). CDR1 is SNHLY and CDR2 is FYNNEI in the germline V gene. This CDR3 region has 16 residues. With 8 bases removed from V and 2 bases from J, the gap between germline ends came to 16 bases. The CDR3 region has the DNA TGTGCCAGCTCGACTCCAGGGGAGACTGGGGCCAACGTCCTGACTTTC. It codes for CASSTPGETGANVLTF.

The CDR3 spells CASGLGVAGANVLTF. For the CDR3, the DNA is TGTGCTAGTGGTTTAGGGGTTGCTGGGGCCAACGTCCTGACTTTC. The chain couples TRBV12-5 to TRBJ2-6; a possible D gene is TRBD1 (5 bases). This CDR3 has 15 amino acids. V dropped 3 bases and J dropped 2 bases, with 8 bases sitting between them. Per germline, CDR1 LGHNT and CDR2 FRNRAP.

A note on this clone: Other DNA sequences in the same sample also yield this CDR3. The chain has TRBV27 and TRBJ2-2; 9 bases align to TRBD2. Germline V gene sequence: CDR1 MNHEY, CDR2 SMNVEV (reference sequence). V shed 5 bases and J 4 bases; nucleotides not matched to a gene: 5. The CDR3 runs to 15 residues. The CDR3 protein is CASSRAGGPTGELFF. CDR3 nucleotide sequence: TGTGCCAGCAGTCGGGCGGGGGGGCCCACCGGGGAGCTGTTTTTT.

The chain links TRBV7-2 to TRBJ1-2; no clear D gene. This CDR3 comprises 15 residues. Germline V CDR1 and CDR2: SGHTA, FQGNSA. Trimming removed 1 base from V and 2 bases from J, with 11 bases in between. CDR3 region: CASSLGELPNYGYTF. CDR3 DNA: TGTGCCAGCAGCTTAGGAGAGCTCCCCAACTATGGCTACACCTTC. The full variable domain, in which reference TRBV7-2 and TRBJ1-2 provide the parts outside the CDR3, is GAGVSQSPSNKVTEKGKDVELRCDPISGHTALYWYRQSLGQGLEFLIYFQGNSAPDKSGLPSDRFSAERTGGSVSTLTIQRTQQEDSAVYLCASSLGELPNYGYTFGSGTRLTVV.

The chain couples TRBV18 to TRBJ1-1, with D possibly being TRBD1 (5 bases). The CDR3 contains 12 residues. The germline V gene has CDR1 KGHSH and CDR2 LQKENI. V was trimmed by 5 bases and J by 7 bases, leaving 11 bases between them. The CDR3 spells CASSYMGGEAFF. In nucleotides, the CDR3 is TGTGCCAGCTCATACATGGGGGGTGAAGCTTTCTTT.

The chain carries TRBV14 and TRBJ2-2; TRBD1 matches 12 bases. The CDR3 is 16 amino acids. The ends lost 3 bases at V and 5 bases at J; junction bases unmatched: 4. The germline gives CDR1 SGHDN, CDR2 FVKESK. In nucleotides, the CDR3 is TGTGCCAGCAGCCACCCGGGACAGGGGGCGACCGGGGAGCTGTTTTTT. Protein: CASSHPGQGATGELFF.